This T cell receptor beta chain came from a study of metastatic and nonmetastatic thyroid tumors. Study overall: Comparison of repertoires was carried out across blood and tumor or nodule tissue from malignant and benign thyroid patients.

None of the patients had undergone any treatment ahead of thyroid surgery. This clone has just a few counts. Its antigen is not identified. The germline gene is not matched at one end of the junction; a read error may be the cause. Authors' processing steps: The study built a papillary thyroid cancer distant-metastasis classifier from CDR3 differences across clinicopathological groups. TCRdb reprocessed the PCR reads via MiXCR. The V and J calls shown here were made by TCRdb, not taken from the authors' results. The profile shows roughly 3,800 clones, roughly two fifths of them singletons. The CDR3 has 12 residues. The germline V gene has CDR1 MNHEY and CDR2 SVGAGI. General study results and limits: Malignant tumors reportedly showed significantly higher TCR beta diversity than benign nodules in both blood and tumor.

V is TRBV6-5 and J is TRBJ1-2; maybe TRBD1 (5 bases). The source material was tumor tissue. The source is a male donor with papillary thyroid cancer or a benign thyroid nodule (not recorded which). Some clones in this sample may be carry-over from other donors' samples. For the CDR3, the DNA is TGTGCCAGCAGTTCCTTGGGGGATGGCCACACCTTC. Protein product: CASSSLGDGHTF.